This is a list of T cell receptor beta chains from one sample in a study of cytomegalovirus exposure and HLA in healthy donors. The data were produced by immunoSEQ multiplex PCR, yet TCRdb's version contains in-frame clones alone and is incomplete. This sample has 150,000 to 180,000 clones, with around 79% found just once. Sequencing used PBMCs. The receptor set was obtained from a man between 25 and 39 years old in good health and CMV-seropositive. Both conserved end residues are part of each CDR3.

V	J	CDR3
TRBV10-3	TRBJ1-1	CATSDRGGTEAFF
TRBV4-1	TRBJ1-5	CASSHSRPGSNDQPQHF
TRBV19	TRBJ2-5	CASTGQAGGETQYF
TRBV5-1	TRBJ2-1	CASSLTGTAYNEQFF
TRBV6-5	TRBJ2-2	CASSYSSPLRAGELFF
TRBV4-1	TRBJ1-1	CASSQDSWEEGRDEAFF
TRBV13	TRBJ1-2	CASSFGQGAGYTF
TRBV6-5	TRBJ1-5	CASSYSGGLPQHF
TRBV7-3	TRBJ1-2	CASSLQGQGMGYTF
TRBV30	TRBJ2-1	CAWSTSGTNEQFF
TRBV6-6	TRBJ1-5	CASTGDRVNQPQHF
TRBV28	TRBJ1-5	CASGFGGNQPQHF
TRBV19	TRBJ2-7	CASSIVGSRTYEQYF
TRBV27	TRBJ2-7	CANTNGGANEQYF
TRBV27	TRBJ2-2	CASSLELAGGTGELFF
TRBV11-2	TRBJ2-7	CASSLTGQPLAYEQYF
TRBV7-2	TRBJ2-3	CASSLGRATDTQYF
TRBV9	TRBJ2-3	CASSAWGASGGTDTQYF
TRBV6-6	TRBJ1-6	CASQRQGNSPLHF
TRBV4-3	TRBJ1-1	CASSHEVGNTEAFF
TRBV10-1	TRBJ2-2	CASSGTGGRNTGELFF
TRBV2	TRBJ2-1	CASSARQGSYNEQFF
TRBV14	TRBJ1-1	CASSRIGQYTEAFF
TRBV28	TRBJ1-1	CASEYTGTGRSTEAFF
TRBV11-3	TRBJ2-2	CASSPSGITGELFF
TRBV6-1	TRBJ2-7	CASTPGHGSSYEQYF
TRBV27	TRBJ2-7	CASGRDYEQYF
TRBV5-6	TRBJ1-2	CASSLGQGYTF
TRBV19	TRBJ1-5	CASRPTGGTQPQHF
TRBV2	TRBJ2-5	CASVQTSGRKGETQYF
TRBV11-2	TRBJ2-5	CASGVAGRETQYF
TRBV11-1	TRBJ2-3	CASSLVTSRGDTQYF
TRBV27	-	CASSSTGGGDEQYF
TRBV28	TRBJ2-5	CASTSGASGRGEQYF
TRBV11-2	TRBJ1-2	CASSLAGENQGGYTF
TRBV7-8	TRBJ1-4	CASSHATAGATNEKLFF
TRBV5-4	TRBJ2-7	CASSFSGKGYEQYF
TRBV5-4	TRBJ2-5	CASSRGQGTKETQYF
TRBV9	TRBJ2-2	CASSVALRAVLNTGELFF
TRBV7-3	TRBJ2-2	CASSYPTGSNTGELFF
TRBV7-2	TRBJ1-4	CASSLAGRGREKLFF
TRBV27	TRBJ1-5	CASSLSRQGRQPQHF
TRBV28	TRBJ2-5	CASSWAGEETQYF
TRBV4-3	TRBJ2-3	CASSQDPQGPLDTQYF
TRBV5-4	TRBJ2-1	CATYPGGPIYEQFF
TRBV5-8	TRBJ2-7	CASSLDQGAAYEQYF
TRBV7-8	TRBJ1-1	CASSFREGGAFF
TRBV6-6	TRBJ2-7	CASSYSGGQYF
TRBV27	TRBJ2-3	CASRLGLVSDTQYF
TRBV7-9	TRBJ2-7	CASSSGQASSYEQYF
TRBV28	TRBJ1-2	CASSSGRDYGYTF
TRBV2	TRBJ1-4	CASSPRTGGGEKLFF
TRBV30	TRBJ1-1	CAWSDGAGETEAFF
TRBV28	TRBJ2-7	CASSSGRYEQYF